The clone carrying this T cell receptor (beta chain) was seen only a few times. Its antigen is as yet unknown. This sample stems from a study of T cell repertoires in cytomegalovirus infection. Overall study context: It can be stated that public TCR beta signatures indicated CMV infection as well as a matching HLA type.

The germline V gene encodes CDR1 LGHNT and CDR2 FRNRAP. V was pared by 7 bases and J by 1 base, with 13 bases between. The CDR3 spans 14 residues. TCRdb independently ran MiXCR on the reads; one entry per CDR3 protein. The sample contains under 350,000 distinct CDR3 sequences, 9.5% of which appear only once. Study-level points and caveats: Within the response measured ex vivo, HLA-C-restricted CMV-specific TCR beta clonotypes were dominant. Frequencies of public TCR beta families were cumulated, and this identified carriers of CMV plus the relevant HLA.

The sequenced material came from PBMCs. The V call is TRBV12-5, the J call TRBJ2-5; TRBD1 might be the D (6 bases). This receptor was identified in a human donor in good health (CMV status not recorded). Some clones in this sample may be carry-over from other donors' samples. The CDR3 DNA follows: TGTGCTAGTGTCTCAGACAGGTCCCAAGAGACCCAGTACTTC. This gives the protein CASVSDRSQETQYF. Supplemented by reference TRBV12-5 and TRBJ2-5, the full variable domain reads DARVTQTPRHKVTEMGQEVTMRCQPILGHNTVFWYRQTMMQGLELLAYFRNRAPLDDSGMPKDRFSAEMPDATLATLKIQPSEPRDSAVYFCASVSDRSQETQYFGPGTRLLVL.